This is a list of T cell receptor beta chains from one sample in a study of T cells after yellow fever vaccination. TCRdb independently ran MiXCR on the 5' RACE reads; one entry per CDR3 protein. This sample yields about 360,000 distinct CDR3 sequences, of which more than 5.5% are seen a single time; about 15% belongs to the top ten. Sequences were derived from PBMCs, sampled 5 days after the yellow fever booster vaccination. Source of these receptors: a man aged 30 to 39 who received the YFV17D yellow fever vaccine. The CDR3 runs from the conserved cysteine through the conserved F or W. D genes are given only for firm matches. A clone size is listed for some rows: how often the clone was seen (once, few, many), or a class if it is expanded.

d_call: -
v_call: TRBV6-6
clone_size: many
j_call: TRBJ2-7
cdr3_nt: TGTGCCAGCAGTTACGGCAGGGTCTACGAGCAGTACTTC
cdr3_aa: CASSYGRVYEQYF

d_call: -
v_call: TRBV12-3/TRBV12-4
clone_size: many
j_call: TRBJ2-7
cdr3_nt: TGTGCCAGCAGCAGGACAGCTAACTACGAGCAGTACTTC
cdr3_aa: CASSRTANYEQYF

d_call: -
v_call: TRBV28
clone_size: -
j_call: TRBJ2-1
cdr3_nt: TGTGCCAGCAGTTTACCTACGGACGGCCTGGATGAGCAGTTCTTC
cdr3_aa: CASSLPTDGLDEQFF

d_call: -
v_call: TRBV19
clone_size: -
j_call: TRBJ2-1
cdr3_nt: TGTGCCAGTAGTATAGGTCCGGGCAGATACAATGAGCAGTTCTTC
cdr3_aa: CASSIGPGRYNEQFF

d_call: TRBD2
v_call: TRBV24-1
clone_size: many
j_call: TRBJ2-3
cdr3_nt: TGTGCCACCAGTGATGCACCTAGCGGGGGGATCACAGATACGCAGTATTTT
cdr3_aa: CATSDAPSGGITDTQYF

d_call: TRBD1
v_call: TRBV20-1
clone_size: many
j_call: TRBJ1-5
cdr3_nt: TGCAGTGCTAGAGATGCCCGACAGGGCTATCAGCCCCAGCATTTT
cdr3_aa: CSARDARQGYQPQHF

d_call: -
v_call: TRBV18
clone_size: few
j_call: TRBJ2-4
cdr3_nt: TGTGCCAGCTCACCACCATGGGCATCTTCCAAAAACATTCAGTACTTC
cdr3_aa: CASSPPWASSKNIQYF

d_call: TRBD1
v_call: TRBV7-8
clone_size: -
j_call: TRBJ2-7
cdr3_nt: TGTGCCAGCAGCTTCGGGACAGGGGTCTACGAGCAGTACTTC
cdr3_aa: CASSFGTGVYEQYF

d_call: -
v_call: TRBV2
clone_size: few
j_call: TRBJ2-2
cdr3_nt: TGTGCCAGCAGCGAAGGACCGGGCACCGGGGAGCTGTTTTTT
cdr3_aa: CASSEGPGTGELFF

d_call: -
v_call: TRBV12-3/TRBV12-4
clone_size: many
j_call: TRBJ2-3
cdr3_nt: TGTGCCAGCAGTTTGGGGCACCTCACAGATACGCAGTATTTT
cdr3_aa: CASSLGHLTDTQYF

d_call: -
v_call: TRBV18
clone_size: few
j_call: TRBJ2-5
cdr3_nt: TGTGCCAGCTCACCGAATGGGGCCGGGGAGACCCAGTACTTC
cdr3_aa: CASSPNGAGETQYF

d_call: -
v_call: TRBV5-4
clone_size: -
j_call: TRBJ2-3
cdr3_nt: TGTGCCAGCAGCCCTGCGATGGAGGATACGCAGTATTTT
cdr3_aa: CASSPAMEDTQYF

d_call: TRBD2
v_call: TRBV7-6
clone_size: few
j_call: TRBJ2-5
cdr3_nt: TGTGCCAGCAGCTCACTGACTAGCGGGAACCTTGAGACCCAGTACTTC
cdr3_aa: CASSSLTSGNLETQYF

d_call: TRBD2
v_call: TRBV4-2
clone_size: -
j_call: TRBJ2-1
cdr3_nt: TGTGCCAGCAGCCAAGGGGCGGGAGGTCTTAAGGAGCAGTTCTTC
cdr3_aa: CASSQGAGGLKEQFF

d_call: -
v_call: TRBV3-1
clone_size: -
j_call: TRBJ2-7
cdr3_nt: TGTGCCAGCAGCCCCGTCACCTCGGGCGAGCAGTACTTC
cdr3_aa: CASSPVTSGEQYF

d_call: TRBD2
v_call: TRBV20-1
clone_size: many
j_call: TRBJ2-7
cdr3_nt: TGCAGTGCTCCCAGGATAGCGGGAGGGGGTGAGCAGTACTTC
cdr3_aa: CSAPRIAGGGEQYF

d_call: TRBD1
v_call: TRBV5-1
clone_size: many
j_call: TRBJ2-7
cdr3_nt: TGCGCCAGCAGCTGGGACAGGGTTCTGTACGAGCAGTACTTC
cdr3_aa: CASSWDRVLYEQYF

d_call: TRBD2
v_call: TRBV7-9
clone_size: many
j_call: TRBJ2-3
cdr3_nt: TGTGCCAGCAGCTCCCCCGGGGGGGTCACAGATACGCAGTATTTT
cdr3_aa: CASSSPGGVTDTQYF

d_call: TRBD2
v_call: TRBV28
clone_size: many
j_call: TRBJ2-1
cdr3_nt: TGTGCCAGCAGTTTAAGGGGGGGTCTAGCGGGAGCAGGCTCCTACAATGAGCAGTTCTTC
cdr3_aa: CASSLRGGLAGAGSYNEQFF

d_call: -
v_call: TRBV11-2
clone_size: many
j_call: TRBJ2-3
cdr3_nt: TGTGCCAGCAGCTTAGTGGCAGGGGATGGGGCAGATACGCAGTATTTT
cdr3_aa: CASSLVAGDGADTQYF

d_call: TRBD2
v_call: TRBV2
clone_size: many
j_call: TRBJ2-3
cdr3_nt: TGTGCCAGCACCCTAGCGGGAGAGGGCACAGATACGCAGTATTTT
cdr3_aa: CASTLAGEGTDTQYF

d_call: TRBD2
v_call: TRBV28
clone_size: -
j_call: TRBJ2-1
cdr3_nt: TGTGCCAGCACCCTAGCGGGAACCCACCCGGGTGAGCAGTTCTTC
cdr3_aa: CASTLAGTHPGEQFF

d_call: -
v_call: TRBV20-1
clone_size: -
j_call: TRBJ1-2
cdr3_nt: TGCAGTGCTCGCCAGGGAACCGGCTACACCTTC
cdr3_aa: CSARQGTGYTF

d_call: -
v_call: TRBV12-3/TRBV12-4
clone_size: few
j_call: TRBJ2-1
cdr3_nt: TGTGCCAGCACCTCGTTGGGTGTATGGAATGAGCAGTTCTTC
cdr3_aa: CASTSLGVWNEQFF

d_call: -
v_call: TRBV20-1
clone_size: -
j_call: TRBJ1-6
cdr3_nt: TGCAGTGCTAGGGGGGATCCCGGGGTCTCACCCCTCCACTTT
cdr3_aa: CSARGDPGVSPLHF

d_call: -
v_call: TRBV7-6
clone_size: few
j_call: TRBJ2-7
cdr3_nt: TGTGCCAGCAGCCCCCTTGGGATGAGTATGTCCTACGAGCAGTACTTC
cdr3_aa: CASSPLGMSMSYEQYF

d_call: -
v_call: TRBV30
clone_size: -
j_call: TRBJ2-7
cdr3_nt: TGTGCCTTTAAGGGACTCTCCAGCGAGCAGTACTTC
cdr3_aa: CAFKGLSSEQYF

d_call: TRBD2
v_call: TRBV29-1
clone_size: many
j_call: TRBJ2-7
cdr3_nt: TGCAGCGTTGCCCCTACGGGACTAGCGACCTACGAGCAGTACTTC
cdr3_aa: CSVAPTGLATYEQYF

d_call: TRBD1
v_call: TRBV20-1
clone_size: -
j_call: TRBJ2-5
cdr3_nt: TGCAGTGCAATTCCGGGACAGATAAAAGAGACCCAGTACTTC
cdr3_aa: CSAIPGQIKETQYF

d_call: TRBD1
v_call: TRBV20-1
clone_size: -
j_call: TRBJ2-1
cdr3_nt: TGCAGTGCTAGAGATGCCCAGGGGGTAGGGAATGAGCAGTTCTTC
cdr3_aa: CSARDAQGVGNEQFF

d_call: -
v_call: TRBV12-3/TRBV12-4
clone_size: many
j_call: TRBJ2-1
cdr3_nt: TGTGCCAGCAGTTTAGCGGGTCGCTCCTACAATGAGCAGTTCTTC
cdr3_aa: CASSLAGRSYNEQFF